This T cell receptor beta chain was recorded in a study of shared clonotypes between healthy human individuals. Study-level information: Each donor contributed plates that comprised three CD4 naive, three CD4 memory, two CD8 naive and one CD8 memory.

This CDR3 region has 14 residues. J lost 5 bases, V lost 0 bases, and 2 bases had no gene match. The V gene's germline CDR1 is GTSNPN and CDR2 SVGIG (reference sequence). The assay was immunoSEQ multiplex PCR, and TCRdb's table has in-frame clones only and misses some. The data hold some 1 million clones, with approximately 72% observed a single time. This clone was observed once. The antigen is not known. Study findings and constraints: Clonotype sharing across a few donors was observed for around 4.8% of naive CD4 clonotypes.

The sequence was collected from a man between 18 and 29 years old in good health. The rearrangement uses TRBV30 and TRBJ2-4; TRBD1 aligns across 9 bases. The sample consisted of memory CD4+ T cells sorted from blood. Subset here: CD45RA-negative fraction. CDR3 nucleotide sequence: TGTGCCTGGAGTGTACAGGGGGCTGAAAACATTCAGTACTTC. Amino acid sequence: CAWSVQGAENIQYF.